This T cell receptor beta chain was found in a study of blood T cell repertoires in COVID-19. On the study more broadly: From T cells, B-cell-depleted T cells, or PBMCs came the material, which was cDNA or gDNA.

The CDR3 extends over 16 amino acids. CDR1 LGHNA and CDR2 YNFKEQ come from the germline V gene. V lost 3 bases and J lost 2, with 17 bases in between. TCRdb's table, derived via immunoSEQ multiplex PCR, lists solely in-frame clones and lacks some. The data contain about 340,000 clones, about 92% of them singletons. This study enrolled people aged about 18 to 95 from around 25 US geographic areas. Self-reported history from a screening survey and questionnaire set each donor's cohort. Either two negative PCRs, clearance, or symptom resolution qualified Cohort 3 donors as recovered. The rearrangement joins TRBV4-2 to TRBJ2-7, with D possibly TRBD1 on 5 matching bases. The material sequenced was PBMCs or T cells enriched from blood (not recorded which). The receptor was isolated from a woman between 25 and 40 years old who had recovered from COVID-19. The CDR3 reads CASSQEAGLATYEQYF. The CDR3 nucleotides read TGTGCCAGCAGCCAGGAAGCAGGGTTGGCTACCTACGAGCAGTACTTC.